These T cell receptor beta chains were read from a single sample in a study of T cell responses to AZD1222 COVID-19 vaccine. Profiling relied on immunoSEQ multiplex PCR, and the TCRdb table lists in-frame clones only, not all of them. The table has approximately 180,000 clones, roughly 92% seen once. The sample was peripheral blood, taken on day 0 of AZD1222 vaccination. All receptors derive from an adult in good health. Both conserved end residues are part of each CDR3. A D gene is named only where the DNA matches it firmly. A clone size is listed for some rows: how often the clone was seen (once, few, many), or a class if it is expanded.

j_call v_call clone_size d_call cdr3_nt cdr3_aa
TRBJ2-2 TRBV11-3 . . TGTGCCAGCAGCACGCTGGAATACACCGGGGAGCTGTTTTTT CASSTLEYTGELFF
TRBJ1-2 TRBV29-1 . . TGCAGCGTTGAAGATCTACGGCGTCGGGGCTACACCTTC CSVEDLRRRGYTF
TRBJ2-1 TRBV9 . . TGTGCCAGCAGCGTAGGCCGCGGCAATGAGCAGTTCTTC CASSVGRGNEQFF
TRBJ1-1 TRBV7-9 once . TGTGCCAGCAGCGCCCCGAGCAGGGAGGGTCCCGAAGCTTTCTTT CASSAPSREGPEAFF
TRBJ1-3 TRBV7-2 . TRBD1 TGTGCCAGCAGTCCGGGGACAGCTGGAAACACCATATATTTT CASSPGTAGNTIYF
TRBJ1-2 TRBV6-2/TRBV6-3 . . TGTGCCAGCAGTTATTTCCAGGGTGATGGCTACACCTTC CASSYFQGDGYTF
TRBJ1-1 TRBV10-3 . TRBD1 TGTGCCATCAGTGATTTGGGACAGGCGGAAGCTTTCTTT CAISDLGQAEAFF
TRBJ2-5 TRBV7-9 . TRBD2 TGTGCCAGCAGCTCCCCAGCGGGGTCGCAAGAGACCCAGTACTTC CASSSPAGSQETQYF
TRBJ1-2 TRBV19 few . TGTGCCAGTAGTGTTGGGCTGTCTAACTATGGCTACACCTTC CASSVGLSNYGYTF
TRBJ2-5 TRBV7-9 . . TGTGCCAGCAGCTTTTTCCGTGGGGAGACCCAGTACTTC CASSFFRGETQYF
TRBJ2-7 TRBV11-2 . . TGTGCCAGCAGCTTAGATCGGGGCAGCGAGCAGTACTTC CASSLDRGSEQYF
TRBJ1-1 TRBV7-9 few TRBD1 TGTGCCAGCAGACTGGGACAGCCTAACACTGAAGCTTTCTTT CASRLGQPNTEAFF
TRBJ1-5 TRBV27 . . TGTGCCAGCAGCACGTCGGTAATGAGTCAGCCCCAGCATTTT CASSTSVMSQPQHF
TRBJ1-5 TRBV2 . . TGTGCCAGCAGCGGGAGGGGTTCAGGCAATCAGCCCCAGCATTTT CASSGRGSGNQPQHF
TRBJ1-4 TRBV10-3 . . TGTGCCATCAGTGAGGTTTGGGACGGCTCGGGGGAAAAACTGTTTTTT CAISEVWDGSGEKLFF
TRBJ2-7 TRBV6-5 few TRBD2 TGTGCCAGCAAGGGGCGGGAGTTCTCCTACGAGCAGTACTTC CASKGREFSYEQYF
TRBJ2-1 TRBV15 . TRBD2 TGTGCCACCCGAGGTCCGGGAGGGTCCTACAATGAGCAGTTCTTC CATRGPGGSYNEQFF
TRBJ2-3 TRBV7-6 . . TGTGCCAGCGGTTTTTGGGGAGATACGCAGTATTTT CASGFWGDTQYF
TRBJ1-2 TRBV30 . TRBD1 TGTGCCTGGAGGGGTGGGACAGGGGGTCAAAATGGCTACACCTTC CAWRGGTGGQNGYTF
TRBJ1-1 TRBV27 . . TGTGCCAGCAGTTTTTTCCGGAACACTGAAGCTTTCTTT CASSFFRNTEAFF
TRBJ1-1 TRBV6-5 . . TGTGCCAGCAGTTCCCTGCAGGAGAACACTGAAGCTTTCTTT CASSSLQENTEAFF
TRBJ2-5 TRBV18 . TRBD2 TGTGCCAGCTCACCAGAGGGACTAGCGGGGGGCCAAGAGACCCAGTACTTC CASSPEGLAGGQETQYF
TRBJ2-7 TRBV7-9 . . TGTGCCAGCAGGTCCTCATCCTACGAGCAGTACTTC CASRSSSYEQYF
TRBJ1-1 TRBV7-9 once . TGTGCCAGCATCCCCGGACTGCGCGACACTGAAGCTTTCTTT CASIPGLRDTEAFF
TRBJ1-5 TRBV6-2/TRBV6-3 . . TGTGCCAGCAGTTACTCGATGGTACAGAATAGCAATCAGCCCCAGCATTTT CASSYSMVQNSNQPQHF
TRBJ1-2 TRBV7-2 . . TGTGCCAGCAGCTTAGACGATTATGGCTACACCTTC CASSLDDYGYTF
TRBJ1-2 TRBV9 . . TGTGCCAGCAGCGTAGGTGGTCGGAGTGACTATGGCTACACCTTC CASSVGGRSDYGYTF
TRBJ2-7 TRBV7-2 . . TGTGCCAGCAGCTTTTTAGCGGTGGCCTACGAGCAGTACTTC CASSFLAVAYEQYF
TRBJ1-3 TRBV28 . . TGTGCCAGCAGTTTAAGGAGGGCCGGAAGAAACACCATATATTTT CASSLRRAGRNTIYF
TRBJ1-2 TRBV13 . . TGTGCCAGCAGCTTAGGGTCGGGGCACTATGGCTACACCTTC CASSLGSGHYGYTF
TRBJ1-2 TRBV6-5 few . TGTGCCAGCAGTTCGGCAGATTCTAACTATGGCTACACCTTC CASSSADSNYGYTF
TRBJ1-2 TRBV19 . . TGTGCCAGTAGTGCCGCTGGCAGGGCTGGGTATGGCTACACCTTC CASSAAGRAGYGYTF
TRBJ1-2 TRBV3-1/TRBV3-2 . . TGTGCCAGCAGCCAAGGGGCCAGCGTCTATGGCTACACCTTC CASSQGASVYGYTF
TRBJ1-5 TRBV7-2 once . TGTGCCAGCAGCTTAGTGGGTCCGACGGGCAATCAGCCCCAGCATTTT CASSLVGPTGNQPQHF
TRBJ1-1 TRBV29-1 . . TGCAGCGTGTGGGGAGGTGCGAACACTGAAGCTTTCTTT CSVWGGANTEAFF
TRBJ1-1 TRBV6-1 . . TGTGCCAGCAGTGAAGTCGCAGGGGCAGTGACTGAAGCTTTCTTT CASSEVAGAVTEAFF
TRBJ2-3 TRBV27 . TRBD2 TGTGCCAGCAGTTCCCACTTGAGCGGGAGCGGTCCAGATACGCAGTATTTT CASSSHLSGSGPDTQYF
TRBJ1-6 TRBV11-2 . TRBD1 TGTGCCAGCAGCACACAGGGGTTCAATTCACCCCTCCACTTT CASSTQGFNSPLHF
TRBJ1-1 TRBV13 few . TGTGCCAGCGAAGCGGGACACCTGAACACTGAAGCTTTCTTT CASEAGHLNTEAFF
TRBJ2-3 TRBV6-5 . TRBD1 TGTGCCAGCAGTTGGGGGACAGGGAGCACAGATACGCAGTATTTT CASSWGTGSTDTQYF
TRBJ1-3 TRBV18 . . TGTGCCAGCTCACCATTCGAGGGCTCTGGAAACACCATATATTTT CASSPFEGSGNTIYF
TRBJ1-4 TRBV19 . . TGTGCCAGTAAAGGCCTGGGAGGGGGTGAAAAACTGTTTTTT CASKGLGGGEKLFF
TRBJ1-4 TRBV4-1 . TRBD1 TGCGCCAGCAGCCTCGGACAGGGGGGTCATGAAAAACTGTTTTTT CASSLGQGGHEKLFF
TRBJ1-1 TRBV11-2 . . TGTGCCAGCAGCCAACAGTTGGGGTCCACTGAAGCTTTCTTT CASSQQLGSTEAFF
TRBJ2-6 TRBV27 . . TGTGCCAGCAGCGCAGGGGCTGGGGCCAACGTCCTGACTTTC CASSAGAGANVLTF
TRBJ2-3 TRBV25-1 . . TGTGCCAGCAGTGGAGGAGGAGATACGCAGTATTTT CASSGGGDTQYF
TRBJ2-5 TRBV5-4 . . TGTGCCAGCAGCTTTCAGAGGGCACAAGAGACCCAGTACTTC CASSFQRAQETQYF
TRBJ1-4 TRBV5-8 . . TGTGCCAGCAGCCCGATCGGCAGTCAAGCAGGGGTTAGTAATGAAAAACTGTTTTTT CASSPIGSQAGVSNEKLFF
TRBJ1-5 TRBV5-5 . TRBD1 TGTGCCAGCAGCTTGGCCGGTGGGGACAGGGGGAATCAGCCCCAGCATTTT CASSLAGGDRGNQPQHF
TRBJ1-2 TRBV28 . . TGTGCCACCTCAGTTGGAAATAACTATGGCTACACCTTC CATSVGNNYGYTF
TRBJ1-2 TRBV4-1 once . TGCGCCAGCAGACCAGCAGGGGCCAGTAATAACTATGGCTACACCTTC CASRPAGASNNYGYTF
TRBJ1-6 TRBV10-2 once TRBD1 TGCGCCAGCAGTGATGGGACAGCTAATAATTCACCCCTCCACTTT CASSDGTANNSPLHF
TRBJ2-4 TRBV6-6 . . TGTGCCAGCAGTCCGGAAAACATTCAGTACTTC CASSPENIQYF
TRBJ2-7 TRBV10-2 . TRBD2 TGCGCCAGCAGTGCAGCGACTAGCGGTTCCTACGAGCAGTACTTC CASSAATSGSYEQYF